This T cell receptor beta chain derives from a study of blood T cell repertoires in COVID-19. The CDR3 is 19 amino acids. CDR1 is SGHNT and CDR2 is YENEEA in the germline V gene. The V gene end was trimmed by 2 bases and the J gene end by 4 bases; junction bases not matched to a gene: 14. Original analysis: Amplification with reference gene primers provided the estimates of nucleated cell counts. The method was immunoSEQ multiplex PCR; TCRdb's version includes in-frame clones alone and lacks a portion of them. The V and J calls and the clone size are those of that table, but D and trimming were determined from the DNA. Of 35,000 to 45,000 clones listed, roughly 92% are singletons.

Sequencing was done on a sample of peripheral blood. The clonotype originates from a man in his fifties or sixties with active COVID-19. The rearrangement joins TRBV11-3 to TRBJ2-2; TRBD2 matches 9 bases. CDR3 loop: CASSLSGAGGPLGTGELFF. DNA for the CDR3: TGTGCCAGCAGCTTATCTGGCGCGGGAGGGCCTTTGGGCACCGGGGAGCTGTTTTTT.